One and the same sample provided the 27 T cell receptor beta chains below, sequenced in a study of blood T cell repertoires in COVID-19. The assay was immunoSEQ multiplex PCR, and TCRdb's table has in-frame clones only and misses some. The data show 86,000 or so clones, with approximately 78% seen just once and 1.2% held by the top ten. What was sequenced was peripheral blood. These receptors were taken from a woman older than 75 with acute or convalescent COVID-19.

The V gene is TRBV3-1 (or the pseudogene TRBV3-2), the J gene TRBJ2-5; no reliable D call. The germline CDR1 and CDR2 sequences are LGHDT and YNNKEL (reference sequence). The germline V and J ends were trimmed by 5 bases and 4 bases, with 8 bases remaining between them. This CDR3 has 12 residues. Here the CDR3 reads CASSNSIETQYF. The CDR3 DNA follows: TGTGCCAGCAGCAATAGCATAGAGACCCAGTACTTC.

The chain carries TRBV7-2 and TRBJ2-7, with 7 nucleotides matching TRBD1. The CDR3 loop spans 15 amino acids. The germline CDR1 and CDR2 sequences are SGHTA and FQGNSA. Losses at the gene ends were 2 bases for V and 2 bases for J; bases not matched to a gene: 6. DNA of the CDR3: TGTGCCAGCAGCTTATCAGGGGGTAAAGCCTACGAGCAGTACTTC. Its translation is CASSLSGGKAYEQYF.

The V and J genes are TRBV19 and TRBJ2-5; a weak D match, TRBD2 (6 bases). The V gene lost 9 bases and the J gene lost 5 bases, with 13 bases spanning the gap. Germline lookup yields CDR1 LNHDA and CDR2 SQIVND (reference sequence). The CDR3 runs to 12 residues. The CDR3 coding sequence is TGTGCCAGCTCCAGGAGGGAGGAGACCCAGTACTTC. Its protein is CASSRREETQYF.

This clone has a single count. The V and J genes are TRBV7-9 and TRBJ1-4; D is possibly TRBD1 (5 bases). V lost 7 bases and J lost 7, with 16 bases in between. This CDR3 has 14 amino acids. In germline, CDR1 is SEHNR, CDR2 FQNEAQ (reference sequence). The CDR3 DNA sequence: TGTGCCAGCACCACCGGGGGGTTTTTTGAAAAACTGTTTTTT. Protein product: CASTTGGFFEKLFF.

This chain links TRBV3-1 (or the pseudogene TRBV3-2) with TRBJ2-7; 12 nucleotides align to TRBD1. Germline V lookup: CDR1 LGHDT, CDR2 YNNKEL (reference sequence). The CDR3 runs to 16 residues. Trimming took 2 bases from V and 7 from J; bases not matched to a gene: 9. DNA for the CDR3: TGTGCCAGCAGCCAACATCGGGACAGGGGGCGCGGGGAGCAGTACTTC. It encodes CASSQHRDRGRGEQYF.

The chain has TRBV6-5 and TRBJ2-1; D gene ambiguous. Trimming pared 5 bases from V and 6 bases from J, leaving 11 bases between. The V gene's germline CDR1 is MNHEY and CDR2 SVGAGI. The CDR3 length is 13 residues. The CDR3, as DNA: TGTGCCAGCAGTCCTCTCCTCCTCAATGAGCAGTTCTTC. Amino acid sequence: CASSPLLLNEQFF.

This clone was detected only once. V is TRBV27 and J is TRBJ1-5, with D maybe TRBD1 (5 bases). In germline, CDR1 is MNHEY, CDR2 SMNVEV (reference sequence). V was shortened by 4 bases and J by 4 bases, with 14 bases between the two germline ends. The CDR3 length is 15 residues. This chain's CDR3 is CASSSGEGINQPQHF. The CDR3 nucleotides are TGTGCCAGCAGTTCGGGGGAGGGTATTAATCAGCCCCAGCATTTT.

V usage is TRBV7-9 and J usage is TRBJ1-2; maybe TRBD1 (6 bases). CDR3 size: 14 residues. CDR1 and CDR2 (germline): SEHNR, FQNEAQ (reference sequence). Trimming removed 3 bases at V and 6 bases at J, with 14 bases between. The CDR3 reads CASSLYREEDGYTF. CDR3 DNA: TGTGCCAGCAGCTTGTACAGGGAAGAGGATGGCTACACCTTC.

The rearrangement uses TRBV28 and TRBJ2-1, with D possibly matching TRBD2 (5 bases). V lost 4 bases, J lost 0 bases, and 22 bases lay in between. CDR3 size: 19 residues. CDR1 and CDR2 from the germline V gene are MDHEN and SYDVKM. This CDR3 is CASSSTLRTSPSSYNEQFF. CDR3 in DNA: TGTGCCAGCAGTTCTACTCTCAGGACTTCCCCGAGCTCCTACAATGAGCAGTTCTTC.

This clone appeared a few times. This sequence joins TRBV3-1 (or the pseudogene TRBV3-2) and TRBJ2-2; weak D call: TRBD2 (5 bases). Germline loops: CDR1 LGHDT, CDR2 YNNKEL (reference sequence). The CDR3 runs 15 residues. V was shortened by 4 bases and J by 7 bases, with 16 bases between the two germline ends. Here the CDR3 reads CASSPPSGLVGELFF. The CDR3 nucleotides are TGTGCCAGCAGCCCACCCTCGGGATTGGTCGGGGAGCTGTTTTTT.

This chain links TRBV19 with TRBJ1-2; D is possibly TRBD1 (6 bases). The germline V gene has CDR1 LNHDA and CDR2 SQIVND (reference sequence). V was shortened by 3 bases and J by 3 bases, with 14 bases between the two germline ends. The CDR3 spans 15 residues. The CDR3 spells CASSMEVSGDYGYTF. As DNA, the CDR3 is TGTGCCAGTAGTATGGAGGTCTCAGGGGACTATGGCTACACCTTC.

V and J are TRBV6-1 and TRBJ2-1; D gene ambiguous. The CDR3 is made up of 16 amino acids. Trimming took 4 bases from V and 0 from J, leaving 13 bases between them. The germline CDR1 and CDR2 sequences are MNHNS and SASEGT. The CDR3 sequence is CASSVERLSSYNEQFF. Here the CDR3 DNA reads TGTGCCAGCAGTGTTGAGCGACTGAGCTCCTACAATGAGCAGTTCTTC.

The J gene is TRBJ2-5, the V gene TRBV10-1, with 10 bases lining up with TRBD2. With V trimmed by 5 bases and J by 4 bases, 16 bases remained unmatched. Germline V gives CDR1 WNHNN, CDR2 SYGVQD (reference sequence). CDR3 size: 18 residues. The CDR3 DNA is TGCGCCAGCAGTACCGGCCCCGGGTTAGCGGGAGGACTAGAGACCCAGTACTTC. It is translated as CASSTGPGLAGGLETQYF.

The chain combines TRBV5-1 with TRBJ1-1, with 10 positions matching TRBD1. The V gene's germline CDR1 is SGHRS and CDR2 YFSETQ. With V trimmed by 6 bases and J by 6 bases, 11 bases remained unmatched. The CDR3 is 15 amino acids. As DNA, the CDR3 is TGCGCCAGCAAAAGGACAGGGGGACCAACGGCTGAAGCTTTCTTT. Translation gives CASKRTGGPTAEAFF.

This sequence joins TRBV19 and TRBJ1-1; D remains ambiguous. Trimming took 1 base from V and 1 from J, leaving 13 bases between them. CDR3 length: 16 residues. Germline loops: CDR1 LNHDA, CDR2 SQIVND (reference sequence). The CDR3 bases are TGTGCCAGTAGTATAGGGCCTCCGGGAACGAACACTGAAGCTTTCTTT. The encoded protein is CASSIGPPGTNTEAFF. Filled out from reference TRBV19 and TRBJ1-1, the complete variable domain reads DGGITQSPKYLFRKEGQNVTLSCEQNLNHDAMYWYRQDPGQGLRLIYYSQIVNDFQKGDIAEGYSVSREKKESFPLTVTSAQKNPTAFYLCASSIGPPGTNTEAFFGQGTRLTVV.

The chain employs TRBV12-3 or TRBV12-4 and TRBJ2-4; possibly TRBD2 for D (5 bases). V was clipped by 4 bases and J by 7 bases, with 11 bases between them. The CDR3 sequence is 13 residues long. CDR3 protein: CASSSGRANIQYF. CDR3 sequence (DNA): TGTGCCAGCAGTTCGGGAAGAGCGAACATTCAGTACTTC.

V and J are TRBV16 and TRBJ2-1, with D possibly matching TRBD2 (6 bases). The CDR3 totals 17 residues. The germline V gene has CDR1 KGHSY and CDR2 FQNENV. Trimming left V 0 bases short and J 0 bases short, with 12 bases between. The CDR3 protein is CASSQSLGGISYNEQFF. The CDR3 DNA is TGTGCCAGCAGCCAATCTTTGGGCGGGATCTCCTACAATGAGCAGTTCTTC.

The rearrangement uses TRBV12-3 or TRBV12-4 and TRBJ1-2; perhaps TRBD1 as D (5 bases). CDR3 size: 13 residues. The V end lost 3 bases, the J end lost 5 bases, and 10 bases lay between the germline ends. CDR3 residues: CASSFRVLYGYTF. In DNA form, the CDR3 reads TGTGCCAGCAGTTTCAGGGTATTGTATGGCTACACCTTC.

V and J are TRBV5-1 and TRBJ2-1, with TRBD2 matching 8 bases. CDR1 and CDR2 from the germline V gene are SGHRS and YFSETQ. This CDR3 has 14 amino acids. With 4 bases clipped from V and 2 bases from J, the junction kept 2 bases outside the gene matches. For the CDR3, the DNA is TGCGCCAGCAGCAATAGCGGGACCTACAATGAGCAGTTCTTC. Amino acid sequence: CASSNSGTYNEQFF. The full variable domain, completed using reference TRBV5-1 and TRBJ2-1, is KAGVTQTPRYLIKTRGQQVTLSCSPISGHRSVSWYQQTPGQGLQFLFEYFSETQRNKGNFPGRFSGRQFSNSRSEMNVSTLELGDSALYLCASSNSGTYNEQFFGPGTRLTVL.

The chain is built from TRBV2 and TRBJ1-1; TRBD1 might be the D (6 bases). Germline V gene sequence: CDR1 SNHLY, CDR2 FYNNEI. The length of the CDR3 is 14 residues. The V end lost 7 bases, the J end lost 0 bases, and 12 bases lay between the germline ends. CDR3 amino acids: CASNRNRVNTEAFF. The CDR3 coding sequence is TGTGCCAGCAATAGAAACAGGGTGAACACTGAAGCTTTCTTT. Using reference TRBV2 and TRBJ1-1 for the parts outside the CDR3, the full variable domain is EPEVTQTPSHQVTQMGQEVILRCVPISNHLYFYWYRQILGQKVEFLVSFYNNEISEKSEIFDDQFSVERPDGSNFTLKIRSTKLEDSAMYFCASNRNRVNTEAFFGQGTRLTVV.

This clone appeared a few times. The rearrangement uses TRBV24-1 and TRBJ2-3, with a tentative D call TRBD2 (6 bases). The CDR3 has 19 residues. Germline lookup yields CDR1 KGHDR and CDR2 SFDVKD. Trimming removed 0 bases at V and 0 bases at J, with 18 bases between. As DNA, the CDR3 is TGTGCCACCAGTGATTTGCGAGGTGGTAGCGGAGGAAGCACAGATACGCAGTATTTT. The encoded protein is CATSDLRGGSGGSTDTQYF.

V gene TRBV11-2 combines with J gene TRBJ1-1; 7 nucleotides align to TRBD1. CDR3 length equals 12 residues. The V gene's germline CDR1 is SGHAT and CDR2 FQNNGV. Germline trimming cut 7 bases from V and 11 bases from J; bases unmatched to any gene: 10. CDR3 region: CASMESTGRAFF. Written as DNA, the CDR3 is TGTGCCAGCATGGAATCGACAGGGAGGGCTTTCTTT.

The chain carries TRBV29-1 and TRBJ2-3; tentative D call: TRBD1 (6 bases). CDR1 SQVTM and CDR2 ANQGSEA come from the germline V gene. This CDR3 comprises 13 residues. With 6 bases removed from V and 2 bases from J, the gap between germline ends came to 12 bases. CDR3: CSVDRWTTDTQYF. DNA of the CDR3: TGCAGCGTCGACAGGTGGACCACAGATACGCAGTATTTT.

This rearrangement joins TRBV2 to TRBJ2-1, with TRBD2 matching 11 bases. J gave up 5 bases and V 6 bases, and 12 bases lay outside the gene matches. The germline CDR1 and CDR2 sequences are SNHLY and FYNNEI. This CDR3 region has 17 residues. The CDR3 loop is CASRTGLAGLNHNEQFF. The CDR3 nucleotides are TGTGCCAGCAGAACTGGACTAGCGGGCCTAAACCACAATGAGCAGTTCTTC.

The rearrangement links TRBV28 to TRBJ1-2; TRBD1 matches 9 bases. The CDR3 has 15 residues. The trim removed 5 bases at V and 2 bases at J, leaving 6 bases unmatched. Germline V gene data show CDR1 as MDHEN and CDR2 as SYDVKM. The CDR3: CASSTTGGSNYGYTF. CDR3 coding DNA: TGTGCCAGCAGTACGACAGGGGGGAGCAACTATGGCTACACCTTC.

The rearrangement joins TRBV27 to TRBJ2-7, with 7 positions matching TRBD1. The CDR3 totals 13 residues. Germline V CDR1 and CDR2: MNHEY, SMNVEV (reference sequence). J was trimmed by 3 bases and V by 6 bases; bases with no gene match: 5. For the CDR3, the DNA is TGTGCCAGCAGCCCCAGGACAGGCTACGAGCAGTACTTC. Protein product: CASSPRTGYEQYF.

The genes are TRBV5-1 and TRBJ2-7; 9 nucleotides line up with TRBD1. Germline CDR1 is SGHRS and CDR2 is YFSETQ. Losses at the gene ends were 5 bases for V and 4 bases for J; bases not matched to a gene: 7. The CDR3 is made up of 14 amino acids. The CDR3 DNA reads TGCGCCAGCAGAGAAGGGACAGGGATATACGAGCAGTACTTC. Protein product: CASREGTGIYEQYF.